The rows below give T cell receptor beta chains drawn from one sample of a study of blood T cell repertoires in COVID-19. Repertoires were generated with immunoSEQ multiplex PCR, while TCRdb's copy carries only in-frame clones and drops some. The profile shows around 130,000 clones, over 70% of them singletons. Sequenced sample: peripheral blood. The receptors originated from a man aged 60 to 75 with active or convalescent COVID-19. The CDR3 runs from the conserved cysteine through the conserved F or W. The order of the fields is V gene, clone size, J gene, D gene, CDR3 DNA, CDR3 protein. The D gene is left open where the match is weak. For some rows the clone size is stated as once, few or many, or as a class when expanded; others skip it.

TRBV10-3	NA	TRBJ2-2	TRBD2	TGTGCCATCAGTGCGGGACTAGCGGGAGGTACCACCGGGGAGCTGTTTTTT	CAISAGLAGGTTGELFF
TRBV28	few	TRBJ2-1	TRBD2	TGTGCCAGCAGTTCGGGACTAGCCAATGAGCAGTTCTTC	CASSSGLANEQFF
TRBV7-2	NA	TRBJ2-2	NA	TGTGCCACCACCACAGGGTTCACCGGGGAGCTGTTTTTT	CATTTGFTGELFF
TRBV5-5	NA	TRBJ1-4	NA	TGTGCCAGCAGCTTCCTTAATGAAAAACTGTTTTTT	CASSFLNEKLFF
TRBV5-4	NA	TRBJ1-2	TRBD1	TGTGCCAGCAGCTTGGGGGACAGGAGTGTATACTATGGCTACACCTTC	CASSLGDRSVYYGYTF
TRBV18	NA	TRBJ2-2	NA	TGTGCCAGCTCACCTTTGGACACCTACACCGGGGAGCTGTTTTTT	CASSPLDTYTGELFF
TRBV4-3	NA	TRBJ2-5	TRBD1	TGCGCCAGCACAAGTGGAGGGGACAGGCCGCGACAAGACCAAGAGACCCAGTACTTC	CASTSGGDRPRQDQETQYF
TRBV6-1	NA	TRBJ1-5	NA	TGTGCCAGCAGTGAAGTGATGGCGGGCAATCAGCCCCAGCATTTT	CASSEVMAGNQPQHF
TRBV15	NA	TRBJ2-1	TRBD2	TGTGCCACCAGCAGAGATAAGAGCGGGAATAACAATGAGCAGTTCTTC	CATSRDKSGNNNEQFF
TRBV7-6	NA	TRBJ2-3	NA	TGTGCCAGCAGCTTAGTCCTGACAGATACGCAGTATTTT	CASSLVLTDTQYF
TRBV7-2	NA	TRBJ2-5	TRBD2	TGTGCCAGCAGCTTTTACGAGACTAGCGGGAGTTTTCGAGAGACCCAGTACTTC	CASSFYETSGSFRETQYF
TRBV3-1/TRBV3-2	NA	TRBJ2-2	TRBD1	TGTGCCAGCAGTCGGGGACAGGGGGCGTCCACCGGGGAGCTGTTTTTT	CASSRGQGASTGELFF
TRBV6-1	NA	TRBJ2-2	NA	TGTGCCAGCACCCGACGTGGACAAGGACCGCTGTTTTTT	CASTRRGQGPLFF
TRBV2	NA	TRBJ1-3	NA	TGTGCCAGCAGTGAACCGGGGTCTGGAAACACCATATATTTT	CASSEPGSGNTIYF
TRBV6-4	once	TRBJ2-7	TRBD1	TGTGCCAGCAGGGGGACAGGGACCCTCTACGAGCAGTACTTC	CASRGTGTLYEQYF
TRBV28	NA	TRBJ1-5	TRBD1	TGTGCCAGCAGACTAGGACAGGGGGCCCATAGCAATCAGCCCCAGCATTTT	CASRLGQGAHSNQPQHF
TRBV28	NA	TRBJ1-4	TRBD1	TGTGCCAGCAGCCGAGGTGGCAGGGGGCTTACAACTAATGAAAAACTGTTTTTT	CASSRGGRGLTTNEKLFF
TRBV5-1	NA	TRBJ2-2	NA	TGCGCCAGCAGCTTTTGGGGGCACAACACCGGGGAGCTGTTTTTT	CASSFWGHNTGELFF
TRBV20-1	NA	TRBJ2-5	TRBD2	TGCAGTGCTAGTCCCCTGAAATTGAAGGGACTAGCGGGAGGGAGGGAGACCCAGTACTTC	CSASPLKLKGLAGGRETQYF
TRBV7-2	NA	TRBJ2-5	TRBD2	TGTGCCAGCAGCTTCCAGACTAGCGGTCAAGAGACCCAGTACTTC	CASSFQTSGQETQYF
TRBV6-1	NA	TRBJ1-2	NA	TGTGCCAGCAGTGAACAGGGTGGAGCGGGCTATGGCTACACCTTC	CASSEQGGAGYGYTF
TRBV5-1	NA	TRBJ2-3	TRBD2	TGCGCCAGCAGCCCCCAAAAGACTAGCGGGAGGGCAGATACGCAGTATTTT	CASSPQKTSGRADTQYF
TRBV6-4	NA	TRBJ2-2	NA	TGTGCCAGCACCCCCCGCGGCGGCCTCCTGAACACCGGGGAGCTGTTTTTT	CASTPRGGLLNTGELFF
TRBV5-1	NA	TRBJ1-1	TRBD1	TGCGCCAGCAGCGGACTGACAGGGAAGAACACTGAAGCTTTCTTT	CASSGLTGKNTEAFF
TRBV7-8	NA	TRBJ2-1	TRBD2	TGTGCCAGCAGCCATCTCATAGCGGGAGGGCCCGTTGAGCAGTTCTTC	CASSHLIAGGPVEQFF
TRBV7-9	once	TRBJ2-4	NA	TGTGCCAGCAGCTTATCTATAGCCAAAAACATTCAGTACTTC	CASSLSIAKNIQYF
TRBV7-8	NA	TRBJ1-5	NA	TGTGCCAGCAGCTTAGTACGTAAAGGACAGAATAGCAATCAGCCCCAGCATTTT	CASSLVRKGQNSNQPQHF
TRBV9	NA	TRBJ1-1	TRBD1	TGTGCCAGCAGCCTCATCCAGGGGGCGTCTTCTGAAGCTTTCTTT	CASSLIQGASSEAFF
TRBV6-5	few	TRBJ2-5	TRBD2	TGTGCCAGCAGAACCCGGGACTATCGGAGTACCCAGTACTTC	CASRTRDYRSTQYF
TRBV27	few	TRBJ1-5	NA	TGTGCCAGCAGTTTAGCAGGCGAGAATCAGCCCCAGCATTTT	CASSLAGENQPQHF